One sample yielded the 29 T cell receptor beta chains listed below, sequenced in a study of blood T cell repertoires in COVID-19 (dated by TCRdb to 2020 to 2022). The library was made by the immunoSEQ multiplex PCR assay. Sourced from immuneACCESS, this table was stored by TCRdb with only in-frame sequences that have V and J called. A share of the clones is absent; for the studies checked, an unresolved V gene accounts for under half, and the remainder has no known explanation. The sample contains approximately 280,000 clones, 88% of them found a single time. About 8.6% of the sample is held by the ten biggest clonotypes. Sequencing was done on a sample of peripheral blood. These receptors all stem from a man aged 18-30 years with active or convalescent COVID-19.

This CDR3 is CASSLALGQGTNYGYTF. In DNA form, the CDR3 reads TGTGCCAGCAGCTTAGCCCTGGGACAGGGTACGAACTATGGCTACACCTTC. The chain combines TRBV11-2 with TRBJ1-2; 9 nucleotides line up with TRBD1. Germline CDR1 is SGHAT and CDR2 is FQNNGV. The CDR3 totals 17 residues. The J segment lost 2 bases and the V segment lost 1 base, leaving 8 bases of the junction unmatched.

V is TRBV15 and J is TRBJ1-1, with D possibly TRBD1 on 5 matching bases. Germline V gives CDR1 LNHNV, CDR2 YYDKDF (reference sequence). The CDR3 length is 11 residues. The V end was cut by 6 bases, the J end by 5 bases, with 7 bases between. DNA for the CDR3: TGTGCCACCAGTAGGGGAACTGAAGCTTTCTTT. Translating gives CATSRGTEAFF. The full variable domain, in which reference TRBV15 and TRBJ1-1 provide the parts outside the CDR3, is DAMVIQNPRYQVTQFGKPVTLSCSQTLNHNVMYWYQQKSSQAPKLLFHYYDKDFNNEADTPDNFQSRRPNTSFCFLDIRSPGLGDTAMYLCATSRGTEAFFGQGTRLTVV.

This chain uses TRBV10-3 with TRBJ1-3; TRBD1 is a possible D gene (6 bases). Per germline, CDR1 ENHRY and CDR2 SYGVKD. This CDR3 comprises 15 residues. With 6 bases removed from V and 0 bases from J, the gap between germline ends came to 12 bases. The CDR3 nucleotides read TGTGCCATCAGAGAGGGACATCACTCTGGAAACACCATATATTTT. It encodes CAIREGHHSGNTIYF.

This clone was seen once. V usage is TRBV29-1 and J usage is TRBJ2-1, with 7 positions matching TRBD2. V gave up 6 bases and J gave up 9 bases; unmatched junction bases: 5. The CDR3 has 11 residues. Germline V gene lookup returns CDR1 SQVTM and CDR2 ANQGSEA. Here the CDR3 DNA reads TGCAGCGTCCCACTAGCGTCTGAGCAGTTCTTC. The encoded protein is CSVPLASEQFF.

V gene TRBV6-6 combines with J gene TRBJ2-7; D might be TRBD1 (7 bases). The germline V and J ends were trimmed by 2 bases and 7 bases, with 18 bases remaining between them. This CDR3 spans 15 amino acids. Germline V gives CDR1 MNHNY, CDR2 SVGAGI (reference sequence). CDR3 DNA: TGTGCCAGCAGTTACAGGCAGGGGGGAATTGGAGAGCAGTACTTC. Amino acid sequence: CASSYRQGGIGEQYF.

This chain joins TRBV2 and TRBJ2-1, with D possibly being TRBD1 (8 bases). The ends were cut back, 11 bases at V and 3 bases at J, with 14 bases in the middle. Germline loops: CDR1 SNHLY, CDR2 FYNNEI. This CDR3 region has 13 residues. The CDR3 sequence: CAGQGGVYNEQFF. In DNA form, the CDR3 reads TGTGCCGGACAGGGAGGGGTCTACAATGAGCAGTTCTTC.

CDR3 nucleotides: TGTGCCAGCAGTTCTGACAGGGGAGATGAAAAACTGTTTTTT. This encodes CASSSDRGDEKLFF. The V call is TRBV5-8, the J call TRBJ1-4, with 8 bases fitting TRBD1. The CDR3 spans 14 residues. The ends lost 5 bases at V and 6 bases at J; junction bases unmatched: 6. Germline CDR1 reads SGHTS; CDR2 reads YDEGEE. Using reference TRBV5-8 and TRBJ1-4 for the parts outside the CDR3, the full variable domain is EAGVTQSPTHLIKTRGQQATLRCSPISGHTSVYWYQQALGLGLQFLLWYDEGEERNRGNFPPRFSGRQFPNYSSELNVNALELEDSALYLCASSSDRGDEKLFFGSGTQLSVL.

This chain links TRBV10-2 with TRBJ1-4, with D uncertain. The germline gives CDR1 WSHSY, CDR2 SAAADI. Trimming removed 0 bases from V and 0 bases from J, with 5 bases in between. There are 15 residues in the CDR3. The CDR3 region has the DNA TGCGCCAGCAGTGAGTCGATAGCAACTAATGAAAAACTGTTTTTT. Translating it yields CASSESIATNEKLFF.

The J gene is TRBJ2-7, the V gene TRBV9, with a weak D call TRBD1 (5 bases). CDR1 is SGDLS and CDR2 is YYNGEE in the germline V gene. The CDR3 is 14 residues long. Trimming stripped 0 bases from V and 2 bases from J, with 9 bases between. The CDR3: CASSVGQTTYEQYF. The DNA for the CDR3 is TGTGCCAGCAGCGTAGGACAGACGACCTACGAGCAGTACTTC.

The chain combines TRBV5-6 with TRBJ2-7, with 7 bases matching TRBD1. Germline assignment: CDR1 SGHDT and CDR2 YYEEEE. There are 14 residues in the CDR3. J lost 3 bases, V lost 0 bases, and 3 bases had no gene match. Written as DNA, the CDR3 is TGTGCCAGCAGCTTGGGGACAGGCAACTACGAGCAGTACTTC. This codes for CASSLGTGNYEQYF.

The rearrangement links TRBV29-1 to TRBJ2-5, with a weak D call TRBD2 (6 bases). Germline CDR1 and CDR2: SQVTM and ANQGSEA. The germline V and J ends were trimmed by 0 bases and 5 bases, with 13 bases remaining between them. The CDR3 sequence is 14 residues long. The CDR3 sequence: CSVEETARGETQYF. The CDR3 DNA follows: TGCAGCGTTGAAGAGACAGCCCGGGGGGAGACCCAGTACTTC.

This clone has just one count. V gene TRBV7-2 combines with J gene TRBJ1-6, with a possible D match to TRBD1 (5 bases). The CDR3 consists of 16 residues. CDR1 is SGHTA, CDR2 FQGNSA, per germline. The V gene lost 1 base and the J gene lost 3 bases, with 10 bases spanning the gap. DNA of the CDR3: TGTGCCAGCAGCTTAGATTCGGGGGTCTATAATTCACCCCTCCACTTT. The encoded protein is CASSLDSGVYNSPLHF.

The chain links TRBV11-2 to TRBJ1-3; 7 nucleotides agree with TRBD1. Germline loops: CDR1 SGHAT, CDR2 FQNNGV. The CDR3 is 15 amino acids. The J segment lost 5 bases and the V segment lost 0 bases, leaving 4 bases of the junction unmatched. The DNA of the CDR3 is TGTGCCAGCAGCTTAGATCCGGGACAGAGAAACACCATATATTTT. It encodes CASSLDPGQRNTIYF.

This chain connects TRBV20-1 to TRBJ2-7; 9 positions match TRBD2. Germline CDR1 DFQATT, CDR2 SNEGSKA (reference sequence). Trimming removed 3 bases from V and 1 base from J; junction bases left unmatched: 4. This CDR3 contains 14 residues. The CDR3 sequence is CSASQRGASYEQYF. The DNA of the CDR3 is TGCAGTGCTAGTCAGCGGGGGGCATCCTACGAGCAGTACTTC.

CDR3 in amino acids: CASSRGPLRDYGYTF. CDR3 nucleotides: TGTGCCAGCAGCAGGGGCCCCCTCCGGGACTATGGCTACACCTTC. V usage is TRBV13 and J usage is TRBJ1-2; D might be TRBD1 (5 bases). Germline-derived CDR1 and CDR2 are PRHDT and FYEKMQ (reference sequence). This CDR3 contains 15 residues. Trimming took off 5 bases at V and 3 bases at J, with 16 bases between the two ends. The full variable domain, in which reference TRBV13 and TRBJ1-2 provide the parts outside the CDR3, is AAGVIQSPRHLIKEKRETATLKCYPIPRHDTVYWYQQGPGQDPQFLISFYEKMQSDKGSIPDRFSAQQFSDYHSELNMSSLELGDSALYFCASSRGPLRDYGYTFGSGTRLTVV.

This clone was counted a few times. The rearrangement links TRBV5-4 to TRBJ1-2, with D perhaps matching TRBD1 (6 bases). Trimming pared 0 bases from V and 4 bases from J, leaving 13 bases between. The CDR3 sequence is 15 residues long. Looked up from germline, CDR1 is SGHNT and CDR2 is YYREEE (reference sequence). As DNA, the CDR3 is TGTGCCAGCAGCTTGGAACAGGGAAGAGGCTATGGCTACACCTTC. Residues: CASSLEQGRGYGYTF.

The CDR3 bases are TGTGCCAGCAGCTTGGGGGTCCAGGGGGACTACGAGCAGTACTTC. This translates into CASSLGVQGDYEQYF. This chain links TRBV5-6 with TRBJ2-7; TRBD1 aligns across 7 bases. The V gene end was trimmed by 0 bases and the J gene end by 3 bases; junction bases not matched to a gene: 6. CDR3 size: 15 residues. Germline assignment: CDR1 SGHDT and CDR2 YYEEEE.

V gene TRBV7-8 combines with J gene TRBJ1-1; tentatively, D is TRBD1 (5 bases). V was pared by 0 bases and J by 0 bases, with 11 bases between. The CDR3 has 16 amino acids. CDR1 is SGHVS and CDR2 is FQNEAQ in the germline V gene. This CDR3 is CASSLAGGAVNTEAFF. DNA of the CDR3: TGTGCCAGCAGCTTAGCGGGGGGTGCGGTGAACACTGAAGCTTTCTTT.

The chain employs TRBV5-4 and TRBJ1-1; D is perhaps TRBD1 (5 bases). V gave up 1 base and J gave up 7 bases, with 17 bases separating them. CDR3 length: 15 residues. CDR1 and CDR2 from the germline V gene are SGHNT and YYREEE (reference sequence). This CDR3 is CASSLLGQGIVEAFF. In DNA, the CDR3 is TGTGCCAGCAGCTTGTTGGGGCAGGGAATAGTTGAAGCTTTCTTT.

In its sample, this clone was seen many times. The chain carries TRBV13 and TRBJ1-6; a weak D match, TRBD1 (5 bases). In germline, CDR1 is PRHDT, CDR2 FYEKMQ (reference sequence). The CDR3 is 12 residues long. Trimming cost V 7 bases and J 7 bases, with 8 bases left between them. CDR3 loop: CASNRGNSPLHF. The CDR3 DNA sequence: TGTGCCAGCAACCGGGGGAATTCACCCCTCCACTTT. Combining the CDR3 with reference TRBV13 and TRBJ1-6 gives the whole variable domain AAGVIQSPRHLIKEKRETATLKCYPIPRHDTVYWYQQGPGQDPQFLISFYEKMQSDKGSIPDRFSAQQFSDYHSELNMSSLELGDSALYFCASNRGNSPLHFGNGTRLTVT.

In its sample, this clone was seen once. The chain combines TRBV21-1 with TRBJ1-5. TRBV21-1 is flagged as a pseudogene. The CDR3 has 14 amino acids. This CDR3 is CASSKVGRYQPQHF. The DNA for the CDR3 is TGTGCCAGCAGCAAAGTGGGGAGGTATCAGCCCCAGCATTTT.

This clone appeared many times. The chain combines TRBV27 with TRBJ1-5, with D maybe TRBD1 (5 bases). CDR1 and CDR2 (germline): MNHEY, SMNVEV (reference sequence). This CDR3 has 16 amino acids. Trimming shortened V by 4 bases and J by 0 bases, and 13 bases separated the two germline ends. Here the CDR3 reads CASSSSGGSSNQPQHF. The CDR3 nucleotides are TGTGCCAGCAGTTCCTCTGGGGGGAGTAGCAATCAGCCCCAGCATTTT.

The V and J genes are TRBV15 and TRBJ2-1; D remains unclear. This CDR3 region has 15 residues. Germline V gene data show CDR1 as LNHNV and CDR2 as YYDKDF (reference sequence). V was trimmed by 0 bases and J by 5 bases, leaving 11 bases between them. CDR3 DNA sequence: TGTGCCACCAGCAGAGATAGACGCAGGAACAATGAGCAGTTCTTC. It yields the protein CATSRDRRRNNEQFF.

This clone was observed a handful of times. The chain couples TRBV5-1 to TRBJ2-5; D may be TRBD2 (6 bases). V lost 4 bases and J lost 4, with 20 bases in between. The CDR3 covers 16 residues. CDR1 is SGHRS and CDR2 is YFSETQ in the germline V gene. The CDR3 sequence is CASSPGTAGLGETQYF. The CDR3 DNA is TGCGCCAGCAGCCCAGGGACTGCTGGGTTGGGAGAGACCCAGTACTTC.

The chain uses TRBV4-3 and TRBJ2-5; a possible D gene is TRBD2 (6 bases). The CDR3 is 15 amino acids. CDR1 and CDR2 from the germline V gene are LGHNA and YSLEER. The V end was cut by 4 bases, the J end by 4 bases, with 16 bases between. Written as DNA, the CDR3 is TGCGCCAGCAGCCGTCGAGTGGAGGGGATAGAGACCCAGTACTTC. Translated, it gives CASSRRVEGIETQYF.

The count of this clone is one. The rearrangement links TRBV19 to TRBJ2-5; perhaps TRBD2 as D (6 bases). Germline loops: CDR1 LNHDA, CDR2 SQIVND (reference sequence). V lost 7 bases and J 5 bases, leaving 14 bases between the germline ends. The CDR3 is made up of 13 amino acids. CDR3 residues: CASTRDGGETQYF. The CDR3 DNA reads TGTGCCAGTACTAGAGACGGGGGTGAGACCCAGTACTTC.

The J gene is TRBJ2-1, the V gene TRBV2, with 7 nucleotides matching TRBD1. Germline V gene lookup returns CDR1 SNHLY and CDR2 FYNNEI. CDR3 length: 15 amino acids. With V trimmed by 2 bases and J by 2 bases, 3 bases remained unmatched. CDR3 in amino acids: CASSELQGPYNEQFF. CDR3 nucleotides: TGTGCCAGCAGTGAATTACAGGGGCCCTACAATGAGCAGTTCTTC.

This clone was detected many times. The chain combines TRBV6-1 with TRBJ2-3; D might be TRBD2 (5 bases). The germline V and J ends were trimmed by 2 bases and 2 bases, with 11 bases remaining between them. This CDR3 has 15 amino acids. CDR1 and CDR2 from the germline V gene are MNHNS and SASEGT. CDR3 coding DNA: TGTGCCAGCAGTGAAATGGACGGGGACACAGATACGCAGTATTTT. As protein: CASSEMDGDTDTQYF.

In this sample, this clone turned up a few times. The CDR3 region is CASSPTDSGNTIYF. DNA of the CDR3: TGTGCCAGCAGCCCGACAGATTCTGGAAACACCATATATTTT. This chain links TRBV3-1 (or the pseudogene TRBV3-2) with TRBJ1-3; the D gene is possibly TRBD1 (5 bases). Germline assignment: CDR1 LGHDT and CDR2 YNNKEL (reference sequence). The CDR3 is made up of 14 amino acids. Deletions cut 4 bases from V and 1 base from J, with 8 bases between.